The T cell receptor (beta chain) described here comes from a study of blood T cell repertoires in COVID-19. As for the study in general: There were acute and convalescent COVID-19 samples, and they came from the United States, Italy and Spain. PBMCs, B-cell-depleted T cells, or T cells provided the cDNA or gDNA that made up the material.

This clone was observed once. Original processing notes: It was from reference gene primer amplification that nucleated cell counts were estimated. Sequenced by immunoSEQ multiplex PCR; TCRdb stores in-frame clones only, minus some. V, J and clone size reflect that table, while D and trimming were determined from the DNA. The sample has 300,000 to 400,000 clones; roughly 86% are singletons. Germline V gene data show CDR1 as SGHRS and CDR2 as YFSETQ. The V and J ends lost 0 bases and 0 bases respectively, with 6 bases between them. The CDR3 consists of 15 residues. Patients at the Seattle site were enrolled during active infection and followed longitudinally.

This sequence was found in a man aged 25-40 years with COVID-19, enrolled during active disease. Sequencing was performed on peripheral blood. This sequence joins TRBV5-1 and TRBJ1-4; unclear D gene. CDR3 DNA: TGCGCCAGCAGCTTGGCGCCAGCAACTAATGAAAAACTGTTTTTT. This translates into CASSLAPATNEKLFF.